A single sample is the source of the 2 T cell receptor beta chains below, sequenced in a study of neurological immune-mediated disorders. Specified time point: longitudinal time-point 1 (baseline). MiXCR, run by TCRdb on the 5' RACE reads, gives a single entry per CDR3 protein. Counted here are about 49,000 distinct CDR3 sequences, about 9% occurring once; the ten biggest clones make up under 2%. Sequencing was carried out using PBMCs. The receptors come from a woman aged 35 to 49 in good health.

In this sample, this clonotype turned up many times. This rearrangement joins TRBV15 to TRBJ1-1; possibly TRBD1 for D (5 bases). From germline, CDR1 is LNHNV and CDR2 YYDKDF (reference sequence). This CDR3 contains 15 residues. V was shortened by 5 bases and J by 0 bases, with 13 bases between the two germline ends. The CDR3 loop reads CATSSPGDLNTEAFF. Here the CDR3 DNA reads TGTGCCACCAGCTCCCCGGGGGACCTGAACACTGAAGCTTTCTTT. Variable domain in full (rest from reference TRBV15 and TRBJ1-1): DAMVIQNPRYQVTQFGKPVTLSCSQTLNHNVMYWYQQKSSQAPKLLFHYYDKDFNNEADTPDNFQSRRPNTSFCFLDIRSPGLGDTAMYLCATSSPGDLNTEAFFGQGTRLTVV.

This clonotype was picked up many times. The chain employs TRBV4-3 and TRBJ1-1; 8 nucleotides match TRBD1. The V gene's germline CDR1 is LGHNA and CDR2 YSLEER. This CDR3 has 14 residues. The ends lost 3 bases at V and 4 bases at J; junction bases unmatched: 4. This chain's CDR3 is CASSQRTGTTEAFF. As DNA, the CDR3 is TGCGCCAGCAGCCAGAGGACAGGGACCACTGAAGCTTTCTTT.